The sequence of this TCR beta chain was determined in a study of post-analysis software for immune sequencing data. The wider study: Clinical courses comprised relapsing-remitting, secondary progressive and progressive-relapsing multiple sclerosis.

Researchers reported that TCR beta cDNA libraries carried unique molecular identifiers. Starting from about 0.98 to 11 million T cells, the study yielded roughly 0.5 million cDNA molecules. TCRdb reprocessed the PCR reads via MiXCR and lists one record per CDR3 protein. The sample consists of 250,000 to 300,000 distinct CDR3 sequences, 36% of them appearing once. The sample holds many counts of this clonotype. What it recognizes is unknown. Study-wide results and caveats: When the samples were clustered directly with F measure, those that had been prepared in the same batch showed strong co-clustering. Controls showed significantly higher normalized Chao1 diversity than did multiple sclerosis patients.

Sequencing input: blood. This receptor was obtained from a girl aged 5 to 17 with multiple sclerosis.

The CDR3 spells CATSELTGGVYGYTF. In nucleotides, the CDR3 is TGTGCCACCAGTGAACTGACAGGGGGGGTCTATGGCTACACCTTC. The chain combines TRBV24-1 with TRBJ1-2; 9 bases line up with TRBD1. CDR3 length: 15 residues. Germline-derived CDR1 and CDR2 are KGHDR and SFDVKD. Trimming removed 4 bases from V and 4 bases from J; junction bases left unmatched: 6.